The rows below give T cell receptor beta chains drawn from one sample of a study of response to subunit inactivated influenza vaccine. One entry per CDR3 protein results from TCRdb running MiXCR on the RT-PCR reads. Of about 500,000 distinct CDR3 sequences listed, 10% to 15% were seen once; the top ten hold about 12%. The material was PBMCs from blood, obtained roughly 47 days after vaccination. The receptors originated from a man in his forties or fifties who received an inactivated influenza vaccine. Each CDR3 is given with its conserved first and last residue. A D gene is named only where the DNA matches it firmly. Some rows mark clone size as missing; the rest say once, few, many or name a class of expanded clone.

many,.,TRBJ2-1,TRBV18,CASSPPGPPVGYEQFF,TGTGCCAGCTCACCACCGGGACCTCCTGTGGGCTATGAGCAGTTCTTC
.,.,TRBJ2-7,TRBV30,CALDIVLSYEQYF,TGTGCCTTAGACATTGTGCTCTCCTACGAGCAGTACTTC
few,.,TRBJ2-7,TRBV4-3,CASSQGVGGDEQYF,TGCGCCAGCAGCCAAGGGGTTGGGGGTGACGAGCAGTACTTC
many,TRBD2,TRBJ2-5,TRBV11-2,CASSPRTRSQETQYF,TGTGCCAGCAGCCCCCGGACTAGAAGCCAAGAGACCCAGTACTTC
.,TRBD1,TRBJ1-1,TRBV20-1,CSARTGSLNTEAFF,TGCAGTGCACGGACAGGGTCCTTGAACACTGAAGCTTTCTTT
.,.,TRBJ2-3,TRBV11-1,CASSLGGSPATYTDTQYF,TGTGCCAGCAGCTTAGGAGGATCCCCGGCGACATACACAGATACGCAGTATTTT
.,TRBD2,TRBJ2-7,TRBV4-3,CASSEGSIRGRASYEQYF,TGCGCCAGCAGCGAAGGGAGTATTCGCGGGAGGGCCTCGTACGAGCAGTACTTC
.,.,TRBJ2-1,TRBV20-1,CSASSFADPSSYNEQFF,TGCAGTGCCAGCAGTTTCGCGGACCCGAGCTCCTACAATGAGCAGTTCTTC
.,.,TRBJ1-1,TRBV3-1,CASSHSAHEAFF,TGTGCCAGCAGCCATTCGGCCCATGAAGCTTTCTTT
few,.,TRBJ2-6,TRBV20-1,CSARGALPLSGANVLTF,TGCAGTGCTCGGGGAGCCCTCCCCCTCTCTGGGGCCAACGTCCTGACTTTC
few,.,TRBJ2-7,TRBV27,CASSWGWEASEQYF,TGTGCCAGCAGTTGGGGGTGGGAGGCCTCCGAGCAGTACTTC
.,.,TRBJ2-2,TRBV21-1,CASSTHEGAGELFF,TGTGCCAGCAGCACCCACGAGGGTGCCGGGGAGCTGTTTTTT
many,.,TRBJ2-1,TRBV5-1,CASSFQGRANEQFF,TGCGCCAGCAGCTTTCAGGGCAGGGCTAATGAGCAGTTCTTC
.,TRBD1,TRBJ2-7,TRBV6-2/TRBV6-3,CASSYVRQGNHEQYF,TGTGCCAGCAGTTACGTAAGACAGGGTAACCACGAGCAGTACTTC
few,.,TRBJ2-7,TRBV18,CASSPPTRSYEQYF,TGTGCCAGCTCACCGCCGACACGCTCCTACGAGCAGTACTTC
few,TRBD1,TRBJ1-2,TRBV30,CARTRTGRIEPYGYTF,TGTGCCAGAACGAGGACAGGGCGGATTGAGCCCTATGGCTACACCTTC
few,.,TRBJ1-5,TRBV15,CATSEEAGDNQPQHF,TGTGCCACCAGCGAAGAAGCGGGGGACAATCAGCCCCAGCATTTT
few,TRBD1,TRBJ1-1,TRBV29-1,CSVETGLNTEAFF,TGCAGCGTAGAGACAGGGCTCAACACTGAAGCTTTCTTT
.,.,TRBJ1-6,TRBV5-1,CASSLVGNRVGPNSPLHF,TGCGCCAGCAGCTTGGTGGGTAACAGGGTAGGGCCTAATTCACCCCTCCACTTT
few,.,TRBJ2-3,TRBV20-1,CSAWHIHTDTQYF,TGCAGTGCGTGGCATATTCACACAGATACGCAGTATTTT
few,TRBD2,TRBJ2-1,TRBV20-1,CSARVLAGEAYNEQFF,TGCAGTGCTAGAGTACTAGCGGGAGAGGCGTACAATGAGCAGTTCTTC
.,TRBD1,TRBJ2-7,TRBV2,CASKRTGAHEQYF,TGTGCCAGCAAAAGGACAGGGGCCCACGAGCAGTACTTC
.,.,TRBJ2-3,TRBV5-1,CASSTQGGSTDTQYF,TGCGCCAGCAGCACACAGGGTGGGAGCACAGATACGCAGTATTTT
many,.,TRBJ2-1,TRBV6-5,CASKLDTSYNEQFF,TGTGCCAGCAAGTTGGACACCTCCTACAATGAGCAGTTCTTC
few,.,TRBJ1-1,TRBV12-3/TRBV12-4,CASSPTPDKNTEAFF,TGTGCCAGCAGTCCAACACCTGACAAGAACACTGAAGCTTTCTTT
.,.,TRBJ1-4,TRBV12-3/TRBV12-4,CASTQNGANEKLFF,TGTGCCAGCACCCAGAACGGAGCTAATGAAAAACTGTTTTTT
few,TRBD1,TRBJ2-3,TRBV12-3/TRBV12-4,CASSFGTDTDTQYF,TGTGCCAGCAGTTTTGGGACAGACACAGATACGCAGTATTTT
few,.,TRBJ2-5,TRBV7-2,CASSLGSLRETQYF,TGTGCCAGCAGCTTAGGAAGCCTAAGGGAGACCCAGTACTTC
few,.,TRBJ2-7,TRBV10-3,CAISGVGSYEQYF,TGTGCCATCAGTGGGGTCGGGTCCTACGAGCAGTACTTC
few,.,TRBJ1-5,TRBV12-3/TRBV12-4,CASSPSWDQPQHF,TGTGCCAGCAGTCCCTCATGGGATCAGCCCCAGCATTTT
.,.,TRBJ2-7,TRBV7-8,CASSSDRLSYEQYF,TGTGCCAGCAGCTCGGACAGACTCTCCTACGAGCAGTACTTC
few,.,TRBJ2-2,TRBV6-4,CASVEWRNRNTGELFF,TGTGCCAGCGTGGAGTGGCGAAACCGGAACACCGGGGAGCTGTTTTTT
.,.,TRBJ2-7,TRBV7-9,CASSLDGGIYEQYF,TGTGCCAGCAGCTTAGACGGCGGAATCTACGAGCAGTACTTC
.,.,TRBJ2-2,TRBV11-2,CASSLTATNTGELFF,TGTGCCAGCAGCTTAACAGCAACGAACACCGGGGAGCTGTTTTTT
many,.,TRBJ2-6,TRBV6-2/TRBV6-3,CASSSTGTGANVLTF,TGTGCCAGCAGTTCCACAGGAACTGGGGCCAACGTCCTGACTTTC
.,TRBD1,TRBJ2-2,TRBV7-9,CASKPPGQGAPGELFF,TGTGCCAGCAAACCCCCGGGACAGGGGGCCCCCGGGGAGCTGTTTTTT
few,.,TRBJ1-4,TRBV5-4,CASSGTTGTSNEKLFF,TGTGCCAGCAGCGGAACAACCGGGACGAGTAATGAAAAACTGTTTTTT
few,TRBD1,TRBJ2-3,TRBV28,CASSFRGTGYTDTQYF,TGTGCCAGCAGTTTTCGTGGGACAGGGTACACAGATACGCAGTATTTT
many,.,TRBJ2-3,TRBV7-2,CASSPMKGGPADTQYF,TGTGCCAGCAGCCCGATGAAGGGGGGGCCGGCAGATACGCAGTATTTT
.,TRBD1,TRBJ1-5,TRBV20-1,CSAVQGARGNQPQHF,TGCAGTGCCGTCCAGGGGGCACGAGGCAATCAGCCCCAGCATTTT
.,.,TRBJ2-7,TRBV7-9,CASSLSRGGQSDEQYF,TGTGCCAGCAGCTTAAGTCGCGGAGGCCAGAGCGACGAGCAGTACTTC
few,.,TRBJ2-6,TRBV7-2,CASSLEAANVLTF,TGTGCCAGCAGCTTAGAGGCAGCCAACGTCCTGACTTTC
many,.,TRBJ1-6,TRBV6-5,CASSYSAAGYNSPLHF,TGTGCCAGCAGTTACTCGGCAGCGGGGTATAATTCACCCCTCCACTTT